The 30 T cell receptor beta chains reported below all come from one sample, sequenced in a study of blood T cell repertoires in COVID-19. The data were produced by immunoSEQ multiplex PCR, yet TCRdb's version contains in-frame clones alone and is incomplete. The sample holds about 200,000 clones; around 81% are singletons and the top ten take roughly 7%. Sequenced material: peripheral blood. The receptor set was obtained from a woman in her 70s with acute or convalescent COVID-19.

This sequence joins TRBV15 and TRBJ2-2; possibly TRBD1 for D (5 bases). The CDR3 runs to 16 residues. The germline V and J ends were trimmed by 3 bases and 4 bases, with 15 bases remaining between them. CDR1 and CDR2 (germline): LNHNV, YYDKDF (reference sequence). The CDR3 nucleotides read TGTGCCACCAGCAGGGGGCGGAATCCGGCCACCGGGGAGCTGTTTTTT. Translated: CATSRGRNPATGELFF.

A few counts support this clone. The V gene is TRBV7-3, the J gene TRBJ2-2; D is ambiguous. The V gene's germline CDR1 is SGHTA and CDR2 FQGTGA. The CDR3 is made up of 13 amino acids. V lost 3 bases and J lost 7, with 9 bases in between. The chain's CDR3 is CASSFRDGGELFF. In DNA form, the CDR3 reads TGTGCCAGCAGCTTCCGAGATGGCGGGGAGCTGTTTTTT. Looking up the rest from reference TRBV7-3 and TRBJ2-2 gives the full variable domain: GAGVSQTPSNKVTEKGKYVELRCDPISGHTALYWYRQSLGQGPEFLIYFQGTGAADDSGLPNDRFFAVRPEGSVSTLKIQRTERGDSAVYLCASSFRDGGELFFGEGSRLTVL.

In its sample, this clone was seen once. The chain joins TRBV18 to TRBJ2-5; D unresolved. The V gene's germline CDR1 is KGHSH and CDR2 LQKENI. The CDR3 covers 13 residues. Trimming stripped 5 bases from V and 1 base from J, with 8 bases between. CDR3 DNA sequence: TGTGCCAGCTCATACCAGGCCCAAGAGACCCAGTACTTC. Amino acid sequence: CASSYQAQETQYF.

The genes are TRBV7-3 and TRBJ2-5; 9 bases line up with TRBD2. There are 15 residues in the CDR3. In germline, CDR1 is SGHTA, CDR2 FQGTGA. Unmatched junction bases numbered 8, after V lost 5 bases and J lost 4 bases. CDR3: CASSSSGGAGETQYF. The CDR3, as DNA: TGTGCCAGCAGCAGTAGCGGGGGAGCGGGAGAGACCCAGTACTTC.

The genes are TRBV4-1 and TRBJ2-5; 12 nucleotides align to TRBD1. The germline gives CDR1 MGHRA, CDR2 YSYEKL. V lost 3 bases, J lost 7 bases, and 15 bases stayed unmatched. The CDR3 loop spans 18 amino acids. The CDR3 loop is CASSHDMPGTGGAGTQYF. CDR3 in DNA: TGCGCCAGCAGCCACGATATGCCCGGGACAGGGGGCGCGGGGACCCAGTACTTC.

The chain uses TRBV5-1 and TRBJ2-5; TRBD1 matches 8 bases. The CDR3 runs to 15 residues. CDR1 SGHRS and CDR2 YFSETQ come from the germline V gene. Trimming cost V 1 base and J 4 bases; bases outside gene matches: 6. Here the CDR3 reads CASSLWQGAGETQYF. Here the CDR3 DNA reads TGCGCCAGCAGCTTGTGGCAGGGGGCCGGAGAGACCCAGTACTTC.

The chain couples TRBV7-2 to TRBJ2-3; D may be TRBD2 (5 bases). Germline CDR1 reads SGHTA; CDR2 reads FQGNSA. This CDR3 spans 16 amino acids. The ends were cut back, 5 bases at V and 0 bases at J, with 15 bases in the middle. The CDR3 DNA reads as TGTGCCAGCAGCATCAATCTGGGGAGTAGCACAGATACGCAGTATTTT. Protein: CASSINLGSSTDTQYF.

This clone was seen just once. The chain combines TRBV24-1 with TRBJ2-1; possible D gene TRBD1, 6 bases. The CDR3 covers 13 residues. The ends were cut back, 5 bases at V and 15 bases at J, with 19 bases in the middle. Germline CDR1 is KGHDR and CDR2 is SFDVKD. CDR3 region: CATSAGDTLVPFF. The CDR3 region has the DNA TGTGCCACCAGTGCAGGGGACACCTTGGTTCCGTTCTTC.

The rearrangement joins TRBV4-1 to TRBJ2-3; 8 nucleotides line up with TRBD2. The CDR3 is 16 residues long. V gave up 0 bases and J gave up 2 bases; unmatched junction bases: 4. Germline lookup yields CDR1 MGHRA and CDR2 YSYEKL. In DNA, the CDR3 is TGCGCCAGCAGCCAAGATTGGCGGGGGGTCACAGATACGCAGTATTTT. Its protein product is CASSQDWRGVTDTQYF.

This chain uses TRBV6-6 with TRBJ1-4, with 8 bases fitting TRBD1. From germline, CDR1 is MNHNY and CDR2 SVGAGI (reference sequence). J gave up 3 bases and V 5 bases, and 5 bases lay outside the gene matches. The CDR3 runs to 15 residues. Here the CDR3 DNA reads TGTGCCAGCAGTGACCCGGGACAGGCTAATGAAAAACTGTTTTTT. As protein: CASSDPGQANEKLFF.

The gene calls are TRBV5-1 and TRBJ2-1, with 7 bases that match TRBD1. In germline, CDR1 is SGHRS, CDR2 YFSETQ. This CDR3 is built from 14 residues. After removal of 8 bases from V and 3 bases from J, the junction contained 8 bases not matched to a gene. CDR3 sequence (DNA): TGCGCCAGTATGACAGGGTCGGACTACAATGAGCAGTTCTTC. This translates into CASMTGSDYNEQFF.

The rearrangement links TRBV5-4 to TRBJ2-5; TRBD1 might be the D (6 bases). The germline V gene has CDR1 SGHNT and CDR2 YYREEE (reference sequence). This CDR3 region has 13 residues. Deletions cut 7 bases from V and 7 bases from J, with 17 bases between. The CDR3 loop reads CASEVRGFGTQYF. DNA for the CDR3: TGTGCCAGCGAGGTCAGGGGATTCGGGACCCAGTACTTC.

This clone was seen a single time. The chain has TRBV5-1 and TRBJ2-2, with a possible D match to TRBD1 (6 bases). This CDR3 region has 15 residues. Trimming stripped 4 bases from V and 5 bases from J, with 15 bases between. The germline CDR1 and CDR2 sequences are SGHRS and YFSETQ. The CDR3, as DNA: TGCGCCAGCAGCGATCAGGGGTCCTTTACCGGGGAGCTGTTTTTT. Its translation is CASSDQGSFTGELFF.

This sequence joins TRBV12-3 or TRBV12-4 and TRBJ2-5, with 7 bases aligning to TRBD2. The V gene end was trimmed by 10 bases and the J gene end by 5 bases; junction bases not matched to a gene: 7. CDR3 length: 12 amino acids. CDR3 nucleotides: TGTGCCACCGAGCGGGGTTCTGAGACCCAGTACTTC. Protein sequence: CATERGSETQYF.

In this sample, this clone turned up a few times. The chain couples TRBV10-1 to TRBJ2-7; 9 bases map to TRBD1. J gave up 3 bases and V 6 bases, and 3 bases lay outside the gene matches. The CDR3 has 13 residues. Germline V gene sequence: CDR1 WNHNN, CDR2 SYGVQD (reference sequence). This CDR3 is CASRRGQGYEQYF. CDR3 nucleotides: TGCGCCAGCAGAAGGGGACAGGGCTACGAGCAGTACTTC.

The sample holds a few counts of this clone. This rearrangement joins TRBV15 to TRBJ1-4, with TRBD1 as a possible D gene (5 bases). Germline CDR1 LNHNV, CDR2 YYDKDF (reference sequence). There are 16 residues in the CDR3. The ends were cut back, 0 bases at V and 14 bases at J, with 22 bases in the middle. The DNA for the CDR3 is TGTGCCACCAGCAGAGATTATAGGGAGGGCAGGGAAGGGCTGTTTTTT. Protein product: CATSRDYREGREGLFF.

The J gene is TRBJ2-5, the V gene TRBV10-3, with D possibly TRBD1 on 5 matching bases. This CDR3 spans 15 amino acids. Germline V gene lookup returns CDR1 ENHRY and CDR2 SYGVKD. V was cut by 0 bases and J by 7 bases, with 15 bases left in between. DNA for the CDR3: TGTGCCATCAGTGAGTCGATTTCCTTAAGGGGGACCCAGTACTTC. Its protein is CAISESISLRGTQYF.

The rearrangement joins TRBV19 to TRBJ2-2; TRBD2 might be the D (6 bases). Trimming took off 8 bases at V and 0 bases at J, with 13 bases between the two ends. Germline assignment: CDR1 LNHDA and CDR2 SQIVND (reference sequence). The CDR3 has 15 amino acids. Here the CDR3 DNA reads TGTGCCAGTGTCCGCGGGGATCCGAACACCGGGGAGCTGTTTTTT. Translating gives CASVRGDPNTGELFF.

The V call is TRBV7-9, the J call TRBJ2-5; maybe TRBD1 (6 bases). The CDR3 is made up of 15 amino acids. V lost 1 base and J lost 1, with 10 bases in between. From germline, CDR1 is SEHNR and CDR2 FQNEAQ (reference sequence). DNA of the CDR3: TGTGCCAGCAGCTTAGTGCAAGGGGGCCAAGAGACCCAGTACTTC. Translating gives CASSLVQGGQETQYF.

The J gene is TRBJ2-5, the V gene TRBV12-3 or TRBV12-4; D might be TRBD1 (6 bases). The CDR3 covers 13 residues. Trimming took off 5 bases at V and 1 base at J, with 8 bases between the two ends. The CDR3 sequence: CASSGQIQETQYF. Here the CDR3 DNA reads TGTGCCAGCAGTGGACAGATCCAAGAGACCCAGTACTTC.

This clone was observed many times. Other nucleotide sequences from this sample produce the same CDR3. The CDR3 loop reads CASSQGTGTNYGYTF. In DNA, the CDR3 is TGTGCCAGCAGCCAAGGCACAGGGACTAACTATGGCTACACCTTC. The chain couples TRBV3-1 (or the pseudogene TRBV3-2) to TRBJ1-2, with a tentative D call TRBD1 (6 bases). V was shortened by 1 base and J by 0 bases, with 9 bases between the two germline ends. Germline V gives CDR1 LGHDT, CDR2 YNNKEL (reference sequence). This CDR3 spans 15 amino acids.

The CDR3 DNA follows: TGTGCCAGCTCACCACTCGGGACAGGGGCCACAGATACGCAGTATTTT. Translated: CASSPLGTGATDTQYF. This sequence joins TRBV18 and TRBJ2-3, with 10 bases identical to TRBD1. This CDR3 spans 16 amino acids. CDR1 is KGHSH, CDR2 LQKENI, per germline. The V and J ends lost 1 base and 2 bases, in that order; junction bases with no gene match: 3.

This clone was detected a few times. The chain recombines TRBV5-4 with TRBJ1-3, with D possibly TRBD1 on 5 matching bases. CDR1 and CDR2 (germline): SGHNT, YYREEE (reference sequence). CDR3 length: 16 amino acids. The V end lost 2 bases, the J end lost 5 bases, and 17 bases lay between the germline ends. CDR3 in amino acids: CASSFFGGDDRNTIYF. The DNA of the CDR3 is TGTGCCAGCAGCTTTTTCGGGGGAGACGATAGAAACACCATATATTTT.

This sequence joins TRBV6-5 and TRBJ2-7, with 14 bases lining up with TRBD2. The CDR3 has 14 residues. The V gene's germline CDR1 is MNHEY and CDR2 SVGAGI. V lost 6 bases and J lost 6; bases outside the gene matches: 4. The chain's CDR3 is CASRTSGGAGEQYV. CDR3 bases: TGTGCCAGCAGGACTAGCGGGGGGGCTGGCGAGCAGTACGTC.

The chain has TRBV12-3 or TRBV12-4 and TRBJ2-3; D gene uncertain. This CDR3 comprises 12 residues. V was pared by 5 bases and J by 4 bases, with 7 bases between. The CDR3 nucleotides read TGTGCCAGCAGTCCCCGCGCAGATACGCAGTATTTT. Translation: CASSPRADTQYF.

The genes are TRBV5-8 and TRBJ1-1; 9 bases match TRBD1. Per germline, CDR1 SGHTS and CDR2 YDEGEE. Trimming took 4 bases from V and 5 from J; bases not matched to a gene: 9. This CDR3 contains 15 residues. In DNA, the CDR3 is TGTGCCAGCAGCCCCCGAACAGGGGGCGGGACTGAAGCTTTCTTT. It is translated as CASSPRTGGGTEAFF. The variable domain in full, with the rest retrieved from reference TRBV5-8 and TRBJ1-1, is EAGVTQSPTHLIKTRGQQATLRCSPISGHTSVYWYQQALGLGLQFLLWYDEGEERNRGNFPPRFSGRQFPNYSSELNVNALELEDSALYLCASSPRTGGGTEAFFGQGTRLTVV.

This clone has just one count. Compared with germline, one end of the junction differs, possibly owing to a read error. The chain combines TRBV11-3 with TRBJ2-1; no clear D gene. In germline, CDR1 is SGHNT, CDR2 YENEEA. The CDR3 is 13 residues long. The CDR3: CASSFMPYTEQFF. The CDR3 coding sequence is TGTGCCAGCAGCTTCATGCCGTACACTGAGCAGTTCTTC.

The chain combines TRBV6-5 with TRBJ2-2, with 9 bases aligning to TRBD1. The CDR3 is 15 amino acids. The V and J ends lost 5 bases and 5 bases, in that order; junction bases with no gene match: 6. The germline CDR1 and CDR2 sequences are MNHEY and SVGAGI. This chain's CDR3 is CASSTGQGRTGELFF. The CDR3 DNA reads TGTGCCAGCAGTACAGGACAGGGGAGGACCGGGGAGCTGTTTTTT.

This sequence joins TRBV27 and TRBJ1-6; no definite D call. The V end lost 1 base, the J end lost 10 bases, and 14 bases lay between the germline ends. Germline-derived CDR1 and CDR2 are MNHEY and SMNVEV (reference sequence). CDR3 length: 15 amino acids. The CDR3 reads CASSLLTPEVSPLHF. In nucleotides, the CDR3 is TGTGCCAGCAGTTTATTGACACCGGAGGTCTCACCCCTCCACTTT.

The chain links TRBV7-2 to TRBJ2-7, with a possible D match to TRBD2 (5 bases). V was pared by 3 bases and J by 6 bases, with 12 bases between. The CDR3 extends over 13 amino acids. The germline V gene has CDR1 SGHTA and CDR2 FQGNSA. The CDR3 sequence: CASSFSSFSEQYV. The DNA of the CDR3 is TGTGCCAGCAGCTTCTCTAGCTTTTCCGAGCAGTACGTC.